One sample yielded the 26 T cell receptor beta chains listed below, sequenced in a study of shared clonotypes between healthy human individuals. Sequenced by immunoSEQ multiplex PCR; TCRdb stores in-frame clones only, minus some. The sample lists 640,000 or so clones; roughly 70% were seen once. The sequenced sample consisted of memory CD4+ T cells sorted from blood. As for subset: CD45RA-negative fraction. The receptors derive from a woman in her thirties in good health.

The chain links TRBV5-1 to TRBJ2-2, with D perhaps matching TRBD1 (6 bases). Trimming removed 7 bases from V and 0 bases from J, with 13 bases in between. The CDR3 extends over 15 amino acids. From germline, CDR1 is SGHRS and CDR2 YFSETQ. CDR3 residues: CASRQGSSNTGELFF. The CDR3 DNA follows: TGCGCCAGCCGCCAGGGGAGTTCGAACACCGGGGAGCTGTTTTTT.

This clone was picked up one time. The genes are TRBV30 and TRBJ2-5; the match to TRBD2 covers 11 bases. The tail of the sequence fits TRBJ2-7 better, so the J call may be wrong. CDR1 is GTSNPN and CDR2 is SVGIG in the germline V gene (reference sequence). The CDR3 sequence is 15 residues long. In DNA form, the CDR3 reads TGTGCCTGGAGTGGGAGACTAGCGGGGATCTACGAGCAGTACTTC. The encoded protein is CAWSGRLAGIYEQYF.

The CDR3 coding sequence is TGTGCCAGTAGTCTTACGGGACTTTTGGATACGCAGTATTTT. Its protein is CASSLTGLLDTQYF. The rearrangement joins TRBV19 to TRBJ2-3; maybe TRBD2 (6 bases). Germline assignment: CDR1 LNHDA and CDR2 SQIVND (reference sequence). The CDR3 totals 14 residues. V was clipped by 5 bases and J by 6 bases, with 15 bases between them.

This clone was counted a single time. The chain has TRBV29-1 and TRBJ1-5; D may be TRBD1 (6 bases). The germline CDR1 and CDR2 sequences are SQVTM and ANQGSEA. The V gene lost 4 bases and the J gene lost 4 bases, with 8 bases spanning the gap. This CDR3 has 12 residues. The chain's CDR3 is CSVVQGNQPQHF. Here the CDR3 DNA reads TGCAGCGTTGTACAGGGAAATCAGCCCCAGCATTTT.

To note about this clone: The same CDR3 arises from other DNA sequences in this sample as well. This chain uses TRBV9 with TRBJ2-3; 11 bases are shared with TRBD2. Germline V lookup: CDR1 SGDLS, CDR2 YYNGEE. CDR3 length: 15 residues. V trimming: 1 base; J trimming: 3 bases; junction bases outside the gene matches: 1. CDR3 region: CASSVLAGGTDTQYF. The DNA of the CDR3 is TGTGCCAGCAGCGTACTAGCGGGAGGTACAGATACGCAGTATTTT.

V usage is TRBV7-9 and J usage is TRBJ2-5; 8 bases fit TRBD1. After removal of 5 bases from V and 2 bases from J, the junction contained 4 bases not matched to a gene. The CDR3 has 14 residues. Germline V gene lookup returns CDR1 SEHNR and CDR2 FQNEAQ (reference sequence). CDR3: CASSARQGQETQYF. In DNA, the CDR3 is TGTGCCAGCAGCGCCCGACAGGGGCAAGAGACCCAGTACTTC.

Comments on this clone: A far larger clone is one nucleotide away, so this likely arose from a read error. The chain recombines TRBV5-6 with TRBJ1-3; perhaps TRBD1 as D (5 bases). This CDR3 is built from 14 residues. Germline CDR1 is SGHDT and CDR2 is YYEEEE. This chain's CDR3 is CASSLRGTGNIIYF. The CDR3 nucleotides read TGTGCCAGCAGCTTGAGGGGTACTGGAAACATCATATATTTT.

The chain couples TRBV13 to TRBJ1-3; 11 nucleotides line up with TRBD1. CDR1 and CDR2 from the germline V gene are PRHDT and FYEKMQ (reference sequence). V dropped 5 bases and J dropped 3; count of bases not matched to a gene: 12. The length of the CDR3 is 18 residues. The CDR3 nucleotides are TGTGCCAGCAGCATTTTACCGGGGACAGGGGGATTTGGAAACACCATATATTTT. It is translated as CASSILPGTGGFGNTIYF. Looking up the rest from reference TRBV13 and TRBJ1-3 gives the full variable domain: AAGVIQSPRHLIKEKRETATLKCYPIPRHDTVYWYQQGPGQDPQFLISFYEKMQSDKGSIPDRFSAQQFSDYHSELNMSSLELGDSALYFCASSILPGTGGFGNTIYFGEGSWLTVV.

The J gene is TRBJ2-7, the V gene TRBV7-6; maybe TRBD2 (5 bases). Germline lookup yields CDR1 SGHVS and CDR2 FNYEAQ. The CDR3 is made up of 15 amino acids. The V gene lost 4 bases and the J gene lost 3 bases, with 16 bases spanning the gap. In DNA form, the CDR3 reads TGTGCCAGCAGCTCCCCCGCTAGGACTGTCTACGAGCAGTACTTC. This translates into CASSSPARTVYEQYF.

This clone has a handful of counts. This chain joins TRBV28 and TRBJ2-2; 7 nucleotides align to TRBD1. V trimming: 5 bases; J trimming: 7 bases; junction bases outside the gene matches: 4. Germline lookup yields CDR1 MDHEN and CDR2 SYDVKM. The CDR3 totals 13 residues. The DNA of the CDR3 is TGTGCCAGCAGTCTGACAGGGTACGGGGAGCTGTTTTTT. Amino acid sequence: CASSLTGYGELFF. The full variable domain, its missing parts supplied by reference TRBV28 and TRBJ2-2, is DVKVTQSSRYLVKRTGEKVFLECVQDMDHENMFWYRQDPGLGLRLIYFSYDVKMKEKGDIPEGYSVSREKKERFSLILESASTNQTSMYLCASSLTGYGELFFGEGSRLTVL.

On this clone: The sample contains more than one DNA sequence encoding this CDR3. This sequence joins TRBV29-1 and TRBJ2-7; the D gene is possibly TRBD1 (5 bases). The CDR3 is made up of 12 amino acids. Germline loops: CDR1 SQVTM, CDR2 ANQGSEA. V lost 4 bases and J lost 2, with 9 bases in between. The CDR3 region is CSVATETYEQYF. CDR3 in DNA: TGCAGCGTTGCGACAGAGACCTACGAGCAGTACTTC.

The rearrangement joins TRBV7-3 to TRBJ2-1; TRBD1 agrees at 8 bases. CDR3 length: 14 residues. J was trimmed by 4 bases and V by 5 bases; bases with no gene match: 4. Germline lookup yields CDR1 SGHTA and CDR2 FQGTGA. CDR3 DNA sequence: TGTGCCAGCAGCCCGGGACAGGCTTACAATGAGCAGTTCTTC. It specifies CASSPGQAYNEQFF.

The table lists this clone with a few counts. This chain joins TRBV30 and TRBJ1-1; D is possibly TRBD1 (5 bases). The V end lost 4 bases, the J end lost 1 base, and 13 bases lay between the germline ends. Germline CDR1 GTSNPN, CDR2 SVGIG (reference sequence). The CDR3 totals 14 residues. The CDR3 bases are TGTGCCTGGACCCCCGGGGGACCGAACACTGAAGCTTTCTTT. Residues: CAWTPGGPNTEAFF. Filled out from reference TRBV30 and TRBJ1-1, the complete variable domain reads SQTIHQWPATLVQPVGSPLSLECTVEGTSNPNLYWYRQAAGRGLQLLFYSVGIGQISSEVPQNLSASRPQDRQFILSSKKLLLSDSGFYLCAWTPGGPNTEAFFGQGTRLTVV.

The J gene is TRBJ2-7, the V gene TRBV5-1; D might be TRBD1 or TRBD2, each matching 5 bases. Germline V gene data show CDR1 as SGHRS and CDR2 as YFSETQ. This CDR3 region has 14 residues. Trimming took off 8 bases at V and 4 bases at J, with 19 bases between the two ends. The CDR3: CASGETGTAYEQYF. For the CDR3, the DNA is TGCGCCAGTGGGGAAACTGGGACGGCTTACGAGCAGTACTTC. Combining the CDR3 with reference TRBV5-1 and TRBJ2-7 gives the whole variable domain KAGVTQTPRYLIKTRGQQVTLSCSPISGHRSVSWYQQTPGQGLQFLFEYFSETQRNKGNFPGRFSGRQFSNSRSEMNVSTLELGDSALYLCASGETGTAYEQYFGPGTRLTVT.

CDR3 amino acids: CASRKGQRGETQYF. The CDR3 DNA reads TGTGCCAGCAGGAAGGGACAGCGGGGGGAGACCCAGTACTTC. The chain uses TRBV6-6 and TRBJ2-5; TRBD2 might be the D (8 bases). The CDR3 has 14 amino acids. Germline V gives CDR1 MNHNY, CDR2 SVGAGI (reference sequence). V lost 6 bases and J lost 5, with 16 bases in between.

About this clone: At the DNA level, this CDR3 is encoded by other sequences in the same sample as well. The genes are TRBV20-1 and TRBJ2-7; unclear D gene. This CDR3 region has 9 residues. Trimming took 3 bases from V and 4 from J, leaving 1 base between them. Germline-derived CDR1 and CDR2 are DFQATT and SNEGSKA (reference sequence). Here the CDR3 DNA reads TGCAGTGCTAGTTACGAGCAGTACTTC. Protein: CSASYEQYF.

This sequence joins TRBV11-2 and TRBJ2-1; D perhaps matches TRBD1 (5 bases). CDR1 is SGHAT, CDR2 FQNNGV, per germline. The CDR3 runs 13 residues. Trimming shortened V by 0 bases and J by 15 bases, and 15 bases separated the two germline ends. The CDR3 region has the DNA TGTGCCAGCAGCTTAGAGGAACGGGTAAGGGGGTTCTTC. Translated: CASSLEERVRGFF.

In this sample, this clone turned up a few times. In DNA form, the CDR3 reads TGTGCCAGCAGCTTGGGGCCTAGCGGGTTCTCTGGGGCCAACGTCCTGACTTTC. Translating it yields CASSLGPSGFSGANVLTF. This rearrangement joins TRBV5-5 to TRBJ2-6, with 8 bases matching TRBD2. This CDR3 contains 18 residues. V dropped 0 bases and J dropped 0; count of bases not matched to a gene: 5. Germline CDR1 and CDR2: SGHKS and YYEKEE (reference sequence).

The V gene is TRBV5-8, the J gene TRBJ1-2; D gene unclear. Germline assignment: CDR1 SGHTS and CDR2 YDEGEE. The CDR3 is 12 residues long. Trimming cost V 1 base and J 4 bases, with 5 bases left between them. CDR3 nucleotides: TGTGCCAGCAGCTTGTGGGGCTATGGCTACACCTTC. Its translation: CASSLWGYGYTF. Using reference TRBV5-8 and TRBJ1-2 for the parts outside the CDR3, the full variable domain is EAGVTQSPTHLIKTRGQQATLRCSPISGHTSVYWYQQALGLGLQFLLWYDEGEERNRGNFPPRFSGRQFPNYSSELNVNALELEDSALYLCASSLWGYGYTFGSGTRLTVV.

With regard to this clone: Distinct nucleotide sequences in the sample also encode this CDR3. The J gene is TRBJ2-2, the V gene TRBV2; 9 nucleotides line up with TRBD2. The CDR3 consists of 15 residues. Trimming at V came to 6 bases and at J to 1 base, leaving 3 bases not matched to a gene. Germline V gives CDR1 SNHLY, CDR2 FYNNEI. CDR3 DNA: TGTGCCAGCAGGAGGACTAGCGTGAACACCGGGGAGCTGTTTTTT. It specifies CASRRTSVNTGELFF.

The gene calls are TRBV6-5 and TRBJ1-1; 8 nucleotides align to TRBD1. The CDR3 consists of 16 residues. Germline assignment: CDR1 MNHEY and CDR2 SVGAGI. The J segment lost 0 bases and the V segment lost 0 bases, leaving 3 bases of the junction unmatched. CDR3 DNA sequence: TGTGCCAGCAGTTACTCATGGACAGGGCTGAACACTGAAGCTTTCTTT. This gives the protein CASSYSWTGLNTEAFF.

Note on this clone: Other nucleotide sequences from this sample produce the same CDR3. The chain recombines TRBV5-1 with TRBJ1-1, with unresolved D. Trimming left V 0 bases short and J 3 bases short, with 9 bases between. The CDR3 spans 14 residues. Germline lookup yields CDR1 SGHRS and CDR2 YFSETQ. CDR3 coding DNA: TGCGCCAGCAGCTTGGTCCAGGAAGACACTGAAGCTTTCTTT. Encoded protein: CASSLVQEDTEAFF.

This clone was recorded a few times. The chain has TRBV14 and TRBJ1-2, with D unresolved. There are 13 residues in the CDR3. The V and J ends lost 0 bases and 3 bases respectively, with 5 bases between them. Germline values: CDR1 SGHDN, CDR2 FVKESK. The CDR3 region is CASSQDVDYGYTF. DNA of the CDR3: TGTGCCAGCAGCCAAGACGTTGACTATGGCTACACCTTC.

This clone has a count of ten or more. The genes are TRBV18 and TRBJ1-2, with TRBD1 identical over 10 bases. V shed 2 bases and J 9 bases; nucleotides not matched to a gene: 3. Looked up from germline, CDR1 is KGHSH and CDR2 is LQKENI. The CDR3 extends over 13 amino acids. The CDR3 DNA follows: TGTGCCAGCTCACCAGGGACAGGGGATAGCTACACCTTC. It yields the protein CASSPGTGDSYTF.

The chain couples TRBV6-6 to TRBJ1-5; 11 bases fit TRBD1. The CDR3 has 16 amino acids. Germline CDR1 and CDR2: MNHNY and SVGAGI (reference sequence). J gave up 7 bases and V 5 bases, and 10 bases lay outside the gene matches. CDR3 sequence reads: CASSARDRGSRQPQHF. For the CDR3, the DNA is TGTGCCAGCAGTGCCCGGGACAGGGGGTCGAGGCAGCCCCAGCATTTT.

The rearrangement uses TRBV30 and TRBJ2-3; possible D gene TRBD2, 5 bases. Between the trimmed V and J ends, which lost 0 bases and 2 bases, there was a span of 12 bases. Germline V gives CDR1 GTSNPN, CDR2 SVGIG (reference sequence). The CDR3 has 15 amino acids. The CDR3 DNA reads TGTGCCTGGAGTGTAATCGGGGATAACACAGATACGCAGTATTTT. It is translated as CAWSVIGDNTDTQYF. The entire variable domain, with the rest obtained from reference TRBV30 and TRBJ2-3, is as follows: SQTIHQWPATLVQPVGSPLSLECTVEGTSNPNLYWYRQAAGRGLQLLFYSVGIGQISSEVPQNLSASRPQDRQFILSSKKLLLSDSGFYLCAWSVIGDNTDTQYFGPGTRLTVL.